This passage covers 17 T cell receptor beta chains from one sample sequenced in a study of T cells in Graves' hyperthyroidism and ophthalmopathy. There were TCR beta CDR3 regions amplified from RNA transcripts. The study used the HTBI primer set for a first-round RT-PCR of the TCR CDR3. TCRdb itself ran the multiplex PCR reads through MiXCR, one entry per CDR3 protein. The table lists a few hundred thousand distinct CDR3 sequences, approximately 14% of them singletons, with approximately 7.5% in the top ten. The sample taken for sequencing was blood. Every receptor here comes from a woman younger than 30 with Graves' hyperthyroidism.

This clonotype was detected many times. The J gene is TRBJ2-4, the V gene TRBV3-1; TRBD2 matches 8 bases. This CDR3 has 14 amino acids. V shed 1 base and J 9 bases; nucleotides not matched to a gene: 5. The germline V gene encodes CDR1 LGHDT and CDR2 YNNKEL (reference sequence). The CDR3 DNA is TGTGCCAGCAGCCAAGCGGGGGGGCTGACCATTCAGTACTTC. Encoded protein: CASSQAGGLTIQYF. The whole variable domain, remainder taken from reference TRBV3-1 and TRBJ2-4, is DTAVSQTPKYLVTQMGNDKSIKCEQNLGHDTMYWYKQDSKKFLKIMFSYNNKELIINETVPNRFSPKSPDKAHLNLHINSLELGDSAVYFCASSQAGGLTIQYFGAGTRLSVL.

This chain links TRBV27 with TRBJ1-1; 8 bases map to TRBD1. V was pared by 2 bases and J by 1 base, with 6 bases of the junction left unmatched. The germline CDR1 and CDR2 sequences are MNHEY and SMNVEV (reference sequence). The CDR3 totals 16 residues. Here the CDR3 reads CASSLRTGGGNTEAFF. CDR3 DNA: TGTGCCAGCAGTTTACGCACAGGGGGGGGGAACACTGAAGCTTTCTTT.

This clonotype was found many times. The chain links TRBV9 to TRBJ2-7, with 7 bases aligning to TRBD1. The CDR3 totals 15 residues. The ends lost 4 bases at V and 0 bases at J; junction bases unmatched: 7. Germline V gene sequence: CDR1 SGDLS, CDR2 YYNGEE. The CDR3 region has the DNA TGTGCCAGCAGCCCGAGGGGACAGACCTCCTACGAGCAGTACTTC. Translation: CASSPRGQTSYEQYF.

Concerning this clonotype itself: A much bigger clone sits one base away, suggesting this may be a read error. V usage is TRBV5-4 and J usage is TRBJ2-7; 8 bases fit TRBD2. Germline V gives CDR1 SGHNT, CDR2 YYREEE (reference sequence). The CDR3 covers 16 residues. V was pared by 6 bases and J by 4 bases, with 15 bases of the junction left unmatched. Here the CDR3 reads CASNPGGATGGYEQYF. In DNA form, the CDR3 reads TGTGCCAGCAACCCCGGGGGGGCCACCGGGGGATACGAGCAGTACTTC. The full variable domain, rest sourced from reference TRBV5-4 and TRBJ2-7, is ETGVTQSPTHLIKTRGQQVTLRCSSQSGHNTVSWYQQALGQGPQFIFQYYREEENGRGNFPPRFSGLQFPNYSSELNVNALELDDSALYLCASNPGGATGGYEQYFGPGTRLTVT.

This clonotype was seen ten or more times. The rearrangement uses TRBV15 and TRBJ2-7; 11 nucleotides match TRBD2. With 5 bases clipped from V and 2 bases from J, the junction kept 8 bases outside the gene matches. This CDR3 has 16 amino acids. Germline loops: CDR1 LNHNV, CDR2 YYDKDF (reference sequence). CDR3 nucleotide sequence: TGTGCCACCAGCCCGTGGGGTAGCGGGAGGGCCTACGAGCAGTACTTC. Translating gives CATSPWGSGRAYEQYF. Combining the CDR3 with reference TRBV15 and TRBJ2-7 gives the whole variable domain DAMVIQNPRYQVTQFGKPVTLSCSQTLNHNVMYWYQQKSSQAPKLLFHYYDKDFNNEADTPDNFQSRRPNTSFCFLDIRSPGLGDTAMYLCATSPWGSGRAYEQYFGPGTRLTVT.

This clonotype was counted between two and nine times. This chain uses TRBV6-5 with TRBJ1-2; D uncertain. Germline lookup yields CDR1 MNHEY and CDR2 SVGAGI. The CDR3 has 14 amino acids. The ends were cut back, 1 base at V and 3 bases at J, with 9 bases in the middle. The CDR3 reads CASSYLSGDYGYTF. CDR3 coding DNA: TGTGCCAGCAGTTACTTATCTGGTGACTATGGCTACACCTTC.

In its sample, this clonotype was seen many times. The V and J genes are TRBV5-1 and TRBJ2-5; 14 nucleotides align to TRBD2. The trim removed 4 bases at V and 4 bases at J, leaving 6 bases unmatched. The CDR3 is 16 residues long. The germline gives CDR1 SGHRS, CDR2 YFSETQ. CDR3 coding DNA: TGCGCCAGCAGCCCGGGACTAGCGGGAGTAGGAGAGACCCAGTACTTC. Amino acids: CASSPGLAGVGETQYF.

This clonotype was observed many times. The chain couples TRBV5-1 to TRBJ1-2; 7 bases line up with TRBD1. The CDR3 totals 16 residues. Germline lookup yields CDR1 SGHRS and CDR2 YFSETQ. V lost 4 bases and J lost 0; bases outside the gene matches: 9. The CDR3 loop is CASSDPRQGSNYGYTF. Written as DNA, the CDR3 is TGCGCCAGCAGCGACCCTCGACAGGGTTCTAACTATGGCTACACCTTC.

The V and J genes are TRBV10-3 and TRBJ1-6; possibly TRBD1 for D (6 bases). The CDR3 has 14 amino acids. Trimming shortened V by 10 bases and J by 0 bases, and 10 bases separated the two germline ends. Germline CDR1 ENHRY, CDR2 SYGVKD. CDR3 sequence reads: CATEGGSYNSPLHF. As DNA, the CDR3 is TGTGCCACCGAAGGGGGCTCCTATAATTCACCCCTCCACTTT.

This clonotype was detected many times. The CDR3 sequence is CASSLGRAYEQYF. The CDR3 DNA sequence: TGTGCCAGCAGTTTAGGTAGAGCCTACGAGCAGTACTTC. This rearrangement joins TRBV27 to TRBJ2-7, with D unresolved. Trimming cost V 2 bases and J 2 bases, with 7 bases left between them. The CDR3 sequence is 13 residues long. The germline CDR1 and CDR2 sequences are MNHEY and SMNVEV (reference sequence).

This clonotype has ten or more counts. The chain combines TRBV20-1 with TRBJ1-3, with 8 nucleotides matching TRBD1. The CDR3 is made up of 15 amino acids. V shed 0 bases and J 4 bases; nucleotides not matched to a gene: 5. Germline-derived CDR1 and CDR2 are DFQATT and SNEGSKA (reference sequence). CDR3 residues: CSARDLTGVGNTIYF. The CDR3 DNA is TGCAGTGCTAGAGACCTGACAGGGGTAGGAAACACCATATATTTT.

This clonotype appeared a few times. The chain links TRBV10-3 to TRBJ1-2; no firm D call. Trimming stripped 8 bases from V and 8 bases from J, with 12 bases between. The CDR3 runs 11 residues. Germline V lookup: CDR1 ENHRY, CDR2 SYGVKD. This chain's CDR3 is CAIAEAGGYTF. Written as DNA, the CDR3 is TGTGCCATCGCCGAGGCTGGGGGCTACACCTTC.

J is TRBJ2-7 and V is TRBV27; the match to TRBD2 covers 10 bases. There are 14 residues in the CDR3. Germline V gene data show CDR1 as MNHEY and CDR2 as SMNVEV (reference sequence). The ends lost 3 bases at V and 7 bases at J; junction bases unmatched: 6. The CDR3 nucleotides read TGTGCCAGCAGTTTTAGCGGGAGGTCGGGAGAGCAGTACTTC. This codes for CASSFSGRSGEQYF.

This clonotype was observed many times. The J gene is TRBJ2-1, the V gene TRBV5-1, with 9 bases identical to TRBD1. CDR1 and CDR2 from the germline V gene are SGHRS and YFSETQ. The CDR3 sequence is 14 residues long. J gave up 6 bases and V 4 bases, and 5 bases lay outside the gene matches. CDR3 in DNA: TGCGCCAGCAGCAGACAGACAGGGGGCAATGAGCAGTTCTTC. Its protein product is CASSRQTGGNEQFF.

This clonotype has only a few counts. The chain is built from TRBV27 and TRBJ1-2, with a possible D match to TRBD1 (5 bases). CDR1 is MNHEY, CDR2 SMNVEV, per germline (reference sequence). With 2 bases removed from V and 5 bases from J, the gap between germline ends came to 12 bases. The CDR3 has 14 amino acids. The CDR3 sequence: CASSLEGKTYGYTF. The CDR3 nucleotides are TGTGCCAGCAGTTTAGAGGGGAAAACGTATGGCTACACCTTC.

With respect to this clonotype: A read error is possible here, since a much larger clone lies one base away. The rearrangement links TRBV11-2 to TRBJ2-1; 9 bases line up with TRBD2. V gave up 5 bases and J gave up 10 bases; unmatched junction bases: 21. This CDR3 contains 18 residues. Germline CDR1 reads SGHAT; CDR2 reads FQNNGV. CDR3 sequence reads: CASSTGSGTSSQRVEQFF. DNA for the CDR3: TGTGCCAGCAGCACTGGGTCGGGGACTAGCTCCCAGCGGGTAGAGCAGTTCTTC.

The chain joins TRBV5-8 to TRBJ1-1; D ambiguous. V was pared by 0 bases and J by 1 base, with 13 bases between. The CDR3 loop spans 16 amino acids. Germline CDR1 reads SGHTS; CDR2 reads YDEGEE. The CDR3 region is CASSLGGGQENTEAFF. The CDR3 DNA is TGTGCCAGCAGCTTGGGGGGAGGGCAGGAGAACACTGAAGCTTTCTTT.